One T cell receptor (beta chain) is described in this entry. This clonotype was seen a few times. The clone's antigen remains unknown. A much larger clone sits a single nucleotide away, making a read error possible. This sample stems from a study of neurological immune-mediated disorders (dated by TCRdb to about 2019). At the level of the whole study: Among the roughly 35 multiple sclerosis patients, 31 had relapsing-remitting MS and 3 had secondary progressive MS. Peripheral blood TCR-beta repertoires from HTLV-I-associated myelopathy (HAM/TSP) patients, multiple sclerosis patients and healthy controls were compared by UMI-based sequencing. Alongside PBMC samples, the set of 106 TCR-beta libraries contained longitudinal samples, technical triplicates, and paired CD4+ and CD8+ T-cell subsets that had been sorted. The cohort comprised 68 subjects: approximately 15 HAM/TSP patients, approximately 34 multiple sclerosis patients and around 20 healthy controls. The investigation overall reported the following: No association of the MS cluster with clinical or MRI features was observed, and the need for larger cohorts was stated by the authors. Phylogenetic analysis grouped repertoires from 18 of 34 MS patients into a cluster of related CDR3 sequences, suggesting a possible repertoire-level signature. TCR clonal expansion was greatest in HAM/TSP patients and smallest in MS patients, who ranked below even healthy controls. No identical CDR3 amino acid sequences were shared among expanded clones across subjects, suggesting private TCR-beta repertoires in all groups.

The CDR3 covers 14 residues, taking in both the cysteine and the phenylalanine. Just the 42-base CDR3 DNA is kept, in frame starting at base 1. CDR1 and CDR2 are drawn from the germline V gene: SGHRS, YFSETQ. V trim: 3 bases; J trim: 5 bases; unmatched bases: 7. cDNA was synthesized by template-switch 5'RACE using a primer with a 10-nucleotide random unique molecular identifier that tagged each TCR transcript. Over 170 million TCR-beta sequences, covering 15-18 subjects, were produced in each sequencing run. The RNeasy kit was used to extract total RNA. Using the KAPA Real-time Library Amplification kit, TCR-beta VDJ regions were amplified with primers for the TCR constant region and the 5'RACE anchor. A first PCR added sample indexes and Illumina adaptors, after which a second PCR increased the library yield. After purification with Ampure beads, the TCR product of roughly 650 bp was size-selected on a 2% E-gel SizeSelection system. Library quality was checked on a Bioanalyzer, concentration was measured with Qubit, and libraries were quantified with the Kapa Library Quantification kit before pooling. Paired-end 2 x 150 bp sequencing of the libraries was performed on an Illumina HiSeq 2500. To increase sequence diversity, roughly 24-32% phiX was spiked into each library pool. In the source study's methods: Quality-filtered reads were processed with the UMI-based MiGEC pipeline, which removed over 80% of raw TCR sequences during error correction. VDJ genes were aligned to IMGT germline references, and clonotypes were defined by unique CDR3 amino acid sequence plus V-J genes. Clonal expansion, Shannon diversity and CDR3 relatedness were evaluated with VDJtools (CalcPairwiseDistances, ClusterSamples), while phylogenetic trees were built in CLCbio workbench. Clones with at least 8 unique UMIs were defined as expanded, with this threshold being based on coefficient-of-variation modelling across technical triplicates. TCRdb took the public reads, trimmed them with fastp at Q25, ran MiXCR for clone calling and kept in-frame beta chains. CDR3 protein duplicates are merged, each entry listing the most common genes and DNA. TCRdb's processing, not the study's, gives the V and J calls here. This sample is represented by 50,000 or so distinct CDR3 sequences; about 3.7% of them were singletons. Approximately 7.1% of the sample comes from the top ten.

For the unsorted PBMC libraries, 2 million PBMCs were stored in RNAlater at -80 degrees C until RNA extraction and were used to generate the libraries. The multiple sclerosis patients were enrolled in a US clinical protocol that used magnetic resonance imaging to evaluate disease progression. Peripheral blood was subjected to Ficoll-Hypaque density gradient centrifugation to isolate PBMCs, which were then cryopreserved in liquid nitrogen. Sequencing used PBMCs. This TCR was sampled from a woman aged 60-75 years with multiple sclerosis. This chain is built from TRBV5-1 and TRBJ1-1; a stretch of 7 junction bases matches TRBD1. The base sequence is TGCGCCAGCAGCTCCCAGGGGGAGAGTACTGAAGCTTTCTTT. Its translation is CASSSQGESTEAFF.